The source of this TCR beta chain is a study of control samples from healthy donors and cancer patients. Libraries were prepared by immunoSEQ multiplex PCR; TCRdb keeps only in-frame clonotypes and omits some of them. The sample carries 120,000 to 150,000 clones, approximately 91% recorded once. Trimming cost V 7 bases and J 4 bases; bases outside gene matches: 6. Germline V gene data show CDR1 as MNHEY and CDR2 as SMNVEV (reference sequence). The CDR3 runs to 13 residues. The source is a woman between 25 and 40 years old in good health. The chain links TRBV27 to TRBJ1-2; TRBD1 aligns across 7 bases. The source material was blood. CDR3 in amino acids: CASKRQGVYGYTF. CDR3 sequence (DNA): TGTGCCAGCAAGAGACAGGGCGTCTATGGCTACACCTTC.